These 28 T cell receptor beta chains came from one sample sequenced in a study of CD8+ T cells in alopecia areata. RNA extraction and reverse transcription yielded cDNA as sequencing template. This table comes from immunoSEQ multiplex PCR, and its TCRdb copy is limited to in-frame clones, with some not included. Among more than 95,000 clones, 41% were seen once, and the ten largest hold approximately 1.2%. Source material: CD4+ T cells sorted from blood. The receptors here all came from a human donor with alopecia areata.

This clone has just a few counts. Within the sample, other DNA sequences also encode this same CDR3. The chain couples TRBV5-1 to TRBJ1-1; no definite D call. Germline-derived CDR1 and CDR2 are SGHRS and YFSETQ. This CDR3 has 13 residues. V dropped 0 bases and J dropped 1 base, with 4 bases sitting between them. In nucleotides, the CDR3 is TGCGCCAGCAGCTTGGCAGAGAACACTGAAGCTTTCTTT. This codes for CASSLAENTEAFF.

The chain links TRBV30 to TRBJ1-1, with D unclear. V was clipped by 4 bases and J by 0 bases, with 24 bases between them. The CDR3 consists of 18 residues. Per germline, CDR1 GTSNPN and CDR2 SVGIG (reference sequence). DNA for the CDR3: TGTGCCTGGACGGAGCTCAGGCGCAACGAGAAATTGAACACTGAAGCTTTCTTT. Its translation is CAWTELRRNEKLNTEAFF.

The sample holds a few counts of this clone. In the same sample, other DNA sequences code for this CDR3. The genes are TRBV29-1 and TRBJ2-5, with TRBD2 identical over 7 bases. The trim removed 4 bases at V and 1 base at J, leaving 3 bases unmatched. CDR3 size: 13 residues. The germline V gene has CDR1 SQVTM and CDR2 ANQGSEA. The CDR3 nucleotides read TGCAGCGTTGCGGGGGGACGCCAAGAGACCCAGTACTTC. Protein: CSVAGGRQETQYF.

This clone came up many times. The V and J genes are TRBV19 and TRBJ2-5; 10 bases map to TRBD1. CDR3 length equals 13 residues. Germline V gives CDR1 LNHDA, CDR2 SQIVND (reference sequence). V lost 6 bases, J lost 5 bases, and 3 bases stayed unmatched. The CDR3 spells CASRGTGDETQYF. In DNA, the CDR3 is TGTGCCAGTAGAGGGACAGGGGACGAGACCCAGTACTTC.

J is TRBJ2-2 and V is TRBV2; D perhaps matches TRBD1 (5 bases). V lost 4 bases and J lost 2, with 17 bases in between. CDR1 is SNHLY and CDR2 is FYNNEI in the germline V gene. The CDR3 has 17 residues. The CDR3 DNA sequence: TGTGCCAGCAGTGGTCTCCCCAGACAGATTAACACCGGGGAGCTGTTTTTT. Amino acids: CASSGLPRQINTGELFF.

J is TRBJ2-5 and V is TRBV9; D is perhaps TRBD1 (6 bases). Trimming left V 0 bases short and J 2 bases short, with 8 bases between. The CDR3 covers 14 residues. Germline V gives CDR1 SGDLS, CDR2 YYNGEE. The chain's CDR3 is CASSVGGQQETQYF. The CDR3 DNA follows: TGTGCCAGCAGCGTAGGAGGACAGCAAGAGACCCAGTACTTC.

This clone showed up just a few times. The chain combines TRBV5-4 with TRBJ2-3; TRBD2 aligns across 14 bases. Germline V gives CDR1 SGHNT, CDR2 YYREEE (reference sequence). The CDR3 loop spans 16 amino acids. The J segment lost 5 bases and the V segment lost 4 bases, leaving 6 bases of the junction unmatched. The DNA of the CDR3 is TGTGCCAGCAGCAAGACTAGCGGGGGGGCTGGAGATACGCAGTATTTT. Amino acids: CASSKTSGGAGDTQYF.

The rearrangement joins TRBV9 to TRBJ2-3; D is perhaps TRBD1 or TRBD2 (6 bases each). The CDR3 extends over 14 amino acids. Trimming removed 5 bases at V and 9 bases at J, with 19 bases between. In germline, CDR1 is SGDLS, CDR2 YYNGEE. The chain's CDR3 is CASSANKGGGTQYF. The CDR3 region has the DNA TGTGCCAGCAGTGCTAACAAGGGGGGAGGCACGCAGTATTTT.

Only a few counts were recorded for this clone. This chain joins TRBV4-1 and TRBJ2-6; D may be TRBD2 (6 bases). Germline CDR1 MGHRA, CDR2 YSYEKL. This CDR3 is built from 15 residues. The V and J ends lost 7 bases and 2 bases respectively, with 12 bases between them. CDR3: CASTLPGAGANVLTF. Here the CDR3 DNA reads TGCGCCAGCACCCTACCGGGGGCTGGGGCCAACGTCCTGACTTTC.

The chain recombines TRBV30 with TRBJ2-3; maybe TRBD2 (6 bases). Trimming left V 4 bases short and J 2 bases short, with 13 bases between. The CDR3 totals 14 residues. CDR1 is GTSNPN, CDR2 SVGIG, per germline (reference sequence). The CDR3 coding sequence is TGTGCCTGGATCGGGACTTTATACACAGATACGCAGTATTTT. It specifies CAWIGTLYTDTQYF.

This clone has only a few counts. This sequence joins TRBV7-2 and TRBJ2-7; D gene uncertain. The CDR3 consists of 13 residues. CDR1 SGHTA and CDR2 FQGNSA come from the germline V gene. V lost 3 bases to trimming and J lost 6 bases, with 12 bases between them. CDR3 loop: CASSFGRIREQYF. DNA of the CDR3: TGTGCCAGCAGCTTTGGCCGGATCCGCGAGCAGTACTTC.

This clone appeared a few times. For the CDR3, the DNA is TGTGCCACCAGCAGAGATCTTGGTGAGACCCAGTACTTC. Translation: CATSRDLGETQYF. The chain combines TRBV15 with TRBJ2-5; D unclear. With 0 bases removed from V and 5 bases from J, the gap between germline ends came to 7 bases. The CDR3 loop spans 13 amino acids. CDR1 LNHNV and CDR2 YYDKDF come from the germline V gene (reference sequence).

In its sample, this clone was seen a few times. The chain recombines TRBV7-9 with TRBJ2-7; 11 nucleotides align to TRBD2. V dropped 5 bases and J dropped 7; count of bases not matched to a gene: 7. This CDR3 has 14 residues. Germline CDR1 is SEHNR and CDR2 is FQNEAQ (reference sequence). The CDR3 bases are TGTGCCAGCAGCCCTTCCGGGACTAGCGGAGAGCAGTACTTC. Translating gives CASSPSGTSGEQYF.

This clone appeared once. The V and J genes are TRBV30 and TRBJ2-5; 11 bases align to TRBD1. Germline-derived CDR1 and CDR2 are GTSNPN and SVGIG (reference sequence). J gave up 4 bases and V 2 bases, and 6 bases lay outside the gene matches. The CDR3 has 15 amino acids. The CDR3 sequence is CAWSRGQGAVETQYF. As DNA, the CDR3 is TGTGCCTGGAGTCGAGGACAGGGGGCTGTAGAGACCCAGTACTTC.

Only a few counts were recorded for this clone. The chain has TRBV7-2 and TRBJ1-1, with D hard to call. Trimming left V 1 base short and J 2 bases short, with 8 bases between. CDR3 length: 14 residues. The V gene's germline CDR1 is SGHTA and CDR2 FQGNSA. CDR3 sequence (DNA): TGTGCCAGCAGCTTAGGAAACCTAAACACTGAAGCTTTCTTT. Its protein is CASSLGNLNTEAFF.

This clone has just one count. This rearrangement joins TRBV5-1 to TRBJ2-5; D unclear. Germline V CDR1 and CDR2: SGHRS, YFSETQ. The CDR3 runs 13 residues. Between the trimmed V and J ends, which lost 0 bases and 5 bases, there was a span of 8 bases. DNA for the CDR3: TGCGCCAGCAGCTTGGCCCCTAGGGAGACCCAGTACTTC. Translation: CASSLAPRETQYF.

This rearrangement joins TRBV4-2 to TRBJ1-2, with D possibly TRBD1 on 5 matching bases. V lost 0 bases and J 5 bases, leaving 13 bases between the germline ends. Germline-derived CDR1 and CDR2 are LGHNA and YNFKEQ. The CDR3 runs to 15 residues. CDR3 sequence reads: CASSQDGWGGYGYTF. In DNA form, the CDR3 reads TGTGCCAGCAGCCAAGATGGTTGGGGGGGATATGGCTACACCTTC.

The V and J genes are TRBV27 and TRBJ2-3, with D unresolved. From germline, CDR1 is MNHEY and CDR2 SMNVEV (reference sequence). This CDR3 is 13 amino acids long. V lost 3 bases to trimming and J lost 6 bases, with 10 bases between them. CDR3 DNA sequence: TGTGCCAGCAGTTTTACGCTCGGGGATACGCAGTATTTT. This codes for CASSFTLGDTQYF.

The rearrangement uses TRBV11-3 and TRBJ2-7; TRBD1 aligns across 7 bases. From germline, CDR1 is SGHNT and CDR2 YENEEA. CDR3 size: 17 residues. Germline trimming cut 4 bases from V and 4 bases from J; bases unmatched to any gene: 16. CDR3 nucleotide sequence: TGTGCCAGCAGCTCCGTCGTCCAGGGGGAAAATTGGTACGAGCAGTACTTC. Its translation is CASSSVVQGENWYEQYF.

The rearrangement joins TRBV6-5 to TRBJ1-1; D possibly corresponds to TRBD1 (5 bases). There are 12 residues in the CDR3. Germline V gene lookup returns CDR1 MNHEY and CDR2 SVGAGI. Trimming removed 6 bases at V and 3 bases at J, with 8 bases between. This chain's CDR3 is CASSRGHTEAFF. The CDR3 DNA reads TGTGCCAGCAGCCGGGGACACACTGAAGCTTTCTTT.

In its sample, this clone was seen a few times. This chain links TRBV4-2 with TRBJ2-1; D may correspond to TRBD1 or TRBD2 (5 bases each). CDR1 and CDR2 from the germline V gene are LGHNA and YNFKEQ. This CDR3 is 14 amino acids long. Trimming removed 2 bases from V and 12 bases from J, with 17 bases in between. The chain's CDR3 is CASSQRVGAAGQFF. The DNA of the CDR3 is TGTGCCAGCAGCCAACGGGTAGGGGCCGCGGGGCAGTTCTTC.

The V call is TRBV4-1, the J call TRBJ2-7, with TRBD1 as a possible D gene (5 bases). Germline loops: CDR1 MGHRA, CDR2 YSYEKL. V was clipped by 0 bases and J by 7 bases, with 16 bases between them. The CDR3 covers 15 residues. CDR3 bases: TGCGCCAGCAGCCAAGATCAGGGCAGCGTATGGGAGCAGTACTTC. Its protein product is CASSQDQGSVWEQYF.

There are a few counts of this clone. J is TRBJ2-7 and V is TRBV4-1; TRBD2 aligns across 9 bases. V trimming: 6 bases; J trimming: 3 bases; junction bases outside the gene matches: 15. Germline-derived CDR1 and CDR2 are MGHRA and YSYEKL. This CDR3 is built from 17 residues. DNA of the CDR3: TGCGCCAGCAGGGAAGTAGATGTAGCGGGGGCTAACTACGAGCAGTACTTC. It specifies CASREVDVAGANYEQYF.

This clone came up a few times. Other DNA sequences in this specimen translate into the identical CDR3. V and J are TRBV7-2 and TRBJ2-7; perhaps TRBD1 as D (6 bases). The germline gives CDR1 SGHTA, CDR2 FQGNSA. The length of the CDR3 is 14 residues. Trimming took 5 bases from V and 0 from J, leaving 11 bases between them. The CDR3 spells CASSPGHSSYEQYF. CDR3 coding DNA: TGTGCCAGCAGCCCGGGACACTCCTCCTACGAGCAGTACTTC.

This chain uses TRBV6-6 with TRBJ1-2; 7 bases align to TRBD1. The CDR3 length is 11 residues. With 6 bases clipped from V and 8 bases from J, the junction kept 3 bases outside the gene matches. The V gene's germline CDR1 is MNHNY and CDR2 SVGAGI (reference sequence). The CDR3 DNA is TGTGCCAGCAGACGACAGGGAGGCTACACCTTC. Translating gives CASRRQGGYTF.

J is TRBJ2-3 and V is TRBV5-1; no definite D call. The V gene lost 4 bases and the J gene lost 3 bases, with 12 bases spanning the gap. Germline CDR1 and CDR2: SGHRS and YFSETQ. The CDR3 is 14 residues long. The CDR3, as DNA: TGCGCCAGCAGCCCCGGACCCCGAACAGATACGCAGTATTTT. It encodes CASSPGPRTDTQYF.

This chain joins TRBV27 and TRBJ2-7; 8 nucleotides match TRBD1. J gave up 13 bases and V 5 bases, and 13 bases lay outside the gene matches. The CDR3 has 13 residues. Looked up from germline, CDR1 is MNHEY and CDR2 is SMNVEV (reference sequence). In nucleotides, the CDR3 is TGTGCCAGCAGTCCGGCTATCAGGGGGCATTGCTACTTC. It yields the protein CASSPAIRGHCYF.

This clone is medium-sized by share. This chain links TRBV7-9 with TRBJ1-5, with D perhaps matching TRBD1 (6 bases). The CDR3 length is 13 residues. Germline-derived CDR1 and CDR2 are SEHNR and FQNEAQ (reference sequence). Trimming stripped 1 base from V and 7 bases from J, with 8 bases between. The CDR3 spells CASSLEGGQPQHF. DNA for the CDR3: TGTGCCAGCAGCTTAGAGGGGGGCCAGCCCCAGCATTTT.